This T cell receptor beta chain was captured in a study of CD8 T cells in Susac syndrome. TEMRA cells were FACS-enriched, unlike CD8+ and CD4+ T cells, which were negatively isolated. The germline gives CDR1 SNHLY, CDR2 FYNNEI. The trim removed 8 bases at V and 8 bases at J, leaving 10 bases unmatched. The CDR3 is made up of 13 amino acids. The authors reverse transcribed about 0.5 to 1 ug RNA with random hexamers. An immunoSEQ multiplex PCR amplified TCR beta CDR3 over 54 Vbeta and 13 Jbeta. TCRdb called the immunoSEQ multiplex PCR reads again in MiXCR, with one record for every CDR3 protein. The top ten hold under 0.085% of the sample, which has under 200,000 distinct CDR3 sequences, around 90% seen once.

Material for sequencing was CD4+ T cells from PBMCs. V and J are TRBV2 and TRBJ1-2; 8 bases fit TRBD1. The TCR was taken from a human donor in good health. The chain's CDR3 is CASLAGGQRGYTF. The DNA of the CDR3 is TGTGCCAGCCTGGCAGGGGGCCAGCGCGGCTACACCTTC. The full variable domain, rest sourced from reference TRBV2 and TRBJ1-2, is EPEVTQTPSHQVTQMGQEVILRCVPISNHLYFYWYRQILGQKVEFLVSFYNNEISEKSEIFDDQFSVERPDGSNFTLKIRSTKLEDSAMYFCASLAGGQRGYTFGSGTRLTVV.